This T cell receptor beta chain was observed in a study of neoadjuvant anti-PD-1 for oral cavity cancer. Whole-study results and caveats: After neoadjuvant nivolumab, PBMC T cell clonality was significantly higher in non-responders than responders.

Per germline, CDR1 SGHRS and CDR2 YFSETQ. V dropped 0 bases and J dropped 5 bases, with 11 bases sitting between them. This CDR3 is 15 amino acids long. Indicated time point: after neoadjuvant nivolumab, at surgical resection. The table came from immunoSEQ multiplex PCR; TCRdb's copy has only in-frame clones and leaves some out. The data hold 10,000 to 15,000 clones, with around 70% observed a single time. This clone was observed once. Its antigen remains unidentified. The sequence was obtained from a person aged 35 to 85 with oral cavity squamous cell carcinoma. The chain carries TRBV5-1 and TRBJ2-2; D is undetermined. Sequenced material: PBMCs, taken after nivolumab (anti-PD-1) treatment. The CDR3 bases are TGCGCCAGCAGCTTGGGGGTTATCGGTACCGGGGAGCTGTTTTTT. Residues: CASSLGVIGTGELFF. Filled out from reference TRBV5-1 and TRBJ2-2, the complete variable domain reads KAGVTQTPRYLIKTRGQQVTLSCSPISGHRSVSWYQQTPGQGLQFLFEYFSETQRNKGNFPGRFSGRQFSNSRSEMNVSTLELGDSALYLCASSLGVIGTGELFFGEGSRLTVL.